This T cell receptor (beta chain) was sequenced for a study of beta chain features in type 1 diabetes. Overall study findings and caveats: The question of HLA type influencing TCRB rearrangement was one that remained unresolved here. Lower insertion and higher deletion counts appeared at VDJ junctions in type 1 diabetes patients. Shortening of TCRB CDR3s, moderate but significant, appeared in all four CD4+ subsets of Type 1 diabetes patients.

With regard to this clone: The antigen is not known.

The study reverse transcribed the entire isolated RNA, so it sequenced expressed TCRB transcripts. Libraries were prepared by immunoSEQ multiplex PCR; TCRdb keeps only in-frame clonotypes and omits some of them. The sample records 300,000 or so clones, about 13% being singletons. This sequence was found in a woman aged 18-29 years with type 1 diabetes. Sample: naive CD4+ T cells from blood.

CDR3 sequence: CAWRAWSREQYF. The CDR3 DNA is TGTGCCTGGAGAGCTTGGAGTCGCGAGCAGTACTTC. The chain recombines TRBV30 with TRBJ2-7; no reliable D call. Between the trimmed V and J ends, which lost 3 bases and 6 bases, there was a span of 12 bases. The CDR3 runs to 12 residues. Germline V lookup: CDR1 GTSNPN, CDR2 SVGIG (reference sequence).